This T cell receptor beta chain was found in a study of OX40 agonist ivuxolimab in advanced cancers. The ends were cut back, 4 bases at V and 5 bases at J, with 8 bases in the middle. CDR1 is SNHLY and CDR2 is FYNNEI in the germline V gene. There are 13 residues in the CDR3. The repertoire was sequenced with immunoSEQ multiplex PCR; TCRdb's copy has only in-frame clones and lacks some. The sample holds 55,000 to 75,000 clones, approximately 90% seen once. The chain recombines TRBV2 with TRBJ1-4; D is uncertain. Sample: CD4+ or CD8+ T cells sorted from blood, taken in a trial of the OX40 agonist ivuxolimab. This sequence originates from an adult with an advanced solid tumor such as melanoma, head and neck, liver or kidney cancer. Here the CDR3 reads CASSVNGNEKLFF. DNA for the CDR3: TGTGCCAGCAGTGTGAACGGGAATGAAAAACTGTTTTTT. Looking up the rest from reference TRBV2 and TRBJ1-4 gives the full variable domain: EPEVTQTPSHQVTQMGQEVILRCVPISNHLYFYWYRQILGQKVEFLVSFYNNEISEKSEIFDDQFSVERPDGSNFTLKIRSTKLEDSAMYFCASSVNGNEKLFFGSGTQLSVL.